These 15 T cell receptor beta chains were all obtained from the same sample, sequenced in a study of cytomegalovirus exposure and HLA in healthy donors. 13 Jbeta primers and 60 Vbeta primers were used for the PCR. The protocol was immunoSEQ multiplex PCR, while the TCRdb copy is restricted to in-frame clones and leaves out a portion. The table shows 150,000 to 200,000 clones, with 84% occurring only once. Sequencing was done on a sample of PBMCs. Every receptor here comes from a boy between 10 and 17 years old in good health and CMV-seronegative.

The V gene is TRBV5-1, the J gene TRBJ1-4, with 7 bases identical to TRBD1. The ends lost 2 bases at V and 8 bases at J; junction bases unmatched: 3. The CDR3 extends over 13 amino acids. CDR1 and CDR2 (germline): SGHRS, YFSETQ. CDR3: CASSLRGQEKLFF. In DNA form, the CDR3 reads TGCGCCAGCAGCTTAAGGGGGCAGGAAAAACTGTTTTTT.

CDR3 amino acids: CATSSPGLAHETQYF. In DNA, the CDR3 is TGTGCCACCAGCAGCCCGGGACTAGCTCATGAGACCCAGTACTTC. The rearrangement uses TRBV15 and TRBJ2-5; TRBD2 matches at 9 bases. CDR3 size: 15 residues. Losses at the gene ends were 3 bases for V and 5 bases for J; bases not matched to a gene: 7. Germline CDR1 reads LNHNV; CDR2 reads YYDKDF (reference sequence).

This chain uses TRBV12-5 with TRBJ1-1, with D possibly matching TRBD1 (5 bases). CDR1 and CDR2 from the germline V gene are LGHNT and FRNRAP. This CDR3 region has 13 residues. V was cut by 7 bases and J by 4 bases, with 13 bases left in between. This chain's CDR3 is CASDRPYGTEAFF. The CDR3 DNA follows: TGTGCTAGTGACAGGCCGTATGGCACTGAAGCTTTCTTT.

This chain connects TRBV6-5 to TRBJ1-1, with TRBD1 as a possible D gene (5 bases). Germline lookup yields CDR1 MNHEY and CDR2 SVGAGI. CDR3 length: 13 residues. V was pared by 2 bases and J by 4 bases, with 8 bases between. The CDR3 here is CASSYAGFTEAFF. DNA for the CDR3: TGTGCCAGCAGTTACGCAGGGTTCACTGAAGCTTTCTTT.

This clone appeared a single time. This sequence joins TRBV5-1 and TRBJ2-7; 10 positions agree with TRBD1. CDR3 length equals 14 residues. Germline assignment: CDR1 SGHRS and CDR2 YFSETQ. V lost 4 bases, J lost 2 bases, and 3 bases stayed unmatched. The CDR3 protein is CASSPGTGAYEQYF. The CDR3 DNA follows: TGCGCCAGCAGCCCGGGGACAGGGGCCTACGAGCAGTACTTC.

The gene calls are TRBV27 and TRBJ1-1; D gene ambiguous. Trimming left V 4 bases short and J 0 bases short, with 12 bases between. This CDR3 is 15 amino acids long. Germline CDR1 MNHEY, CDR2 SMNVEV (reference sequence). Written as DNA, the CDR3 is TGTGCCAGCAGTTCCCAGATATCCTTGAACACTGAAGCTTTCTTT. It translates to CASSSQISLNTEAFF.

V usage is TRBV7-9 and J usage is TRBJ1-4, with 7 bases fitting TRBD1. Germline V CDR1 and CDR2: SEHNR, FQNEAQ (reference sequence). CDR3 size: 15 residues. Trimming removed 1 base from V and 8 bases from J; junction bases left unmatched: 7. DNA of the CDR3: TGTGCCAGCAGCTTAGGGGACAGTCTTAGCGAAAAACTGTTTTTT. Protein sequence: CASSLGDSLSEKLFF.

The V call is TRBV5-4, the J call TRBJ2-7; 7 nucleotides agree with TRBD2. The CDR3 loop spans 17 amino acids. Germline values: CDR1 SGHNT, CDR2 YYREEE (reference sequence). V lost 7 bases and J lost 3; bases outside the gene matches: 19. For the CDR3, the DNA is TGTGCCAGCGGGGTCGCGGGAGACACAATTGGAGTCTACGAGCAGTACTTC. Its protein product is CASGVAGDTIGVYEQYF.

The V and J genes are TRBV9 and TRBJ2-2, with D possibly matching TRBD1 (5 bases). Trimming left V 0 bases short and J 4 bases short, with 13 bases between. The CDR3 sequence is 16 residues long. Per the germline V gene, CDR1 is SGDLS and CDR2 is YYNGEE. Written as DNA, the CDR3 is TGTGCCAGCAGCGTAGTTGGTGGGGCTTCCACCGGGGAGCTGTTTTTT. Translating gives CASSVVGGASTGELFF. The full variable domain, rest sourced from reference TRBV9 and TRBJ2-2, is DSGVTQTPKHLITATGQRVTLRCSPRSGDLSVYWYQQSLDQGLQFLIQYYNGEERAKGNILERFSAQQFPDLHSELNLSSLELGDSALYFCASSVVGGASTGELFFGEGSRLTVL.

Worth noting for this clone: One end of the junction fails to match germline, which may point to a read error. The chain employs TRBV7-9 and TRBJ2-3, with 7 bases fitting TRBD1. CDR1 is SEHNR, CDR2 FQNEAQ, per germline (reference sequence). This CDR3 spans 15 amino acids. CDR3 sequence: CSSSSGQVSTDTQYF. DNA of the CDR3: TGTTCCAGCAGTTCAGGACAGGTTTCCACAGATACGCAGTATTTT.

CDR3 sequence reads: CASSYDRDQPQHF. CDR3 nucleotide sequence: TGTGCCAGCAGTTATGATAGAGATCAGCCCCAGCATTTT. V usage is TRBV6-5 and J usage is TRBJ1-5; D unresolved. V was pared by 3 bases and J by 5 bases, with 8 bases between. The CDR3 has 13 amino acids. Germline V CDR1 and CDR2: MNHEY, SVGAGI.

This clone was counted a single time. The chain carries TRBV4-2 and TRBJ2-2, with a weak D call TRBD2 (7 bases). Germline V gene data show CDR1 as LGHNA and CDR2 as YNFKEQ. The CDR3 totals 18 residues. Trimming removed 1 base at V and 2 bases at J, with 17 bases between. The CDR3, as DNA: TGTGCCAGCAGCCAAGGTTGGTGGGGGGGCACTAACACCGGGGAGCTGTTTTTT. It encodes CASSQGWWGGTNTGELFF.

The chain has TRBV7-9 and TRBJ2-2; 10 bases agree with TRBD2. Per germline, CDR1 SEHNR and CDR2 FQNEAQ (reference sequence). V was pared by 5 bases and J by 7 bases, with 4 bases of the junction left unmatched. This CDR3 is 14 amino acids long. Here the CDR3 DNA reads TGTGCCAGCAGCATACTAGCGGGAAGCGGGGAGCTGTTTTTT. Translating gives CASSILAGSGELFF. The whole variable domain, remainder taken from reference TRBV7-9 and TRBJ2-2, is DTGVSQNPRHKITKRGQNVTFRCDPISEHNRLYWYRQTLGQGPEFLTYFQNEAQLEKSRLLSDRFSAERPKGSFSTLEIQRTEQGDSAMYLCASSILAGSGELFFGEGSRLTVL.

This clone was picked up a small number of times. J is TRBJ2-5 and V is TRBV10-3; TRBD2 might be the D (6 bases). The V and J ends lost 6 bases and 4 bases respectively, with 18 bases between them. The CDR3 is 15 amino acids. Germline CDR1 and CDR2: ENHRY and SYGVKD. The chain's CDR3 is CAIRSLAMRGETQYF. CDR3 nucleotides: TGTGCCATCAGGTCCCTAGCGATGCGCGGAGAGACCCAGTACTTC.

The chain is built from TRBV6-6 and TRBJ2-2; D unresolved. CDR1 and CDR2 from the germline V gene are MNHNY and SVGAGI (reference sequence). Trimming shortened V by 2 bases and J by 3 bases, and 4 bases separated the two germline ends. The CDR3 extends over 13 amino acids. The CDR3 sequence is CASSYRDTGELFF. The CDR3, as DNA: TGTGCCAGCAGTTACCGGGACACCGGGGAGCTGTTTTTT.